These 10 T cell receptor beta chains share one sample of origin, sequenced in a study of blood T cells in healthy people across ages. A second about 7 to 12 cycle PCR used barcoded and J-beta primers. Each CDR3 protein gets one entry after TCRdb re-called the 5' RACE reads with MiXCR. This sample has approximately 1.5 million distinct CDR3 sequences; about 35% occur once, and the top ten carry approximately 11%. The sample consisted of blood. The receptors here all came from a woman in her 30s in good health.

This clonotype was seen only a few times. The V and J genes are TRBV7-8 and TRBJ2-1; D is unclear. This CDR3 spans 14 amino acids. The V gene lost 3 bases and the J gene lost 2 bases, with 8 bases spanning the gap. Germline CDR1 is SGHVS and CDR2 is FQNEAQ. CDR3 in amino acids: CASSFLDAYNEQFF. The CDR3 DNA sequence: TGTGCCAGCAGCTTTTTGGATGCCTACAATGAGCAGTTCTTC.

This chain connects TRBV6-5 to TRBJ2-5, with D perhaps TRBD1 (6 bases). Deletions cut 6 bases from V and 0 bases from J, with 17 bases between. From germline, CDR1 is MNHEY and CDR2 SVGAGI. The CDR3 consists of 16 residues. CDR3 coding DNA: TGTGCCAGCAGCTCGGACAGCGCTTTATACCAAGAGACCCAGTACTTC. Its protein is CASSSDSALYQETQYF.

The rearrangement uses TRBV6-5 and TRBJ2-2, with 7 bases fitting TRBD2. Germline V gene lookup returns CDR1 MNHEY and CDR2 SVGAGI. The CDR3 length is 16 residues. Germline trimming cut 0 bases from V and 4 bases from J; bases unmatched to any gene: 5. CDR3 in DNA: TGTGCCAGCAGTTACTCGCCGGGAGGAGTCACCGGGGAGCTGTTTTTT. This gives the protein CASSYSPGGVTGELFF.

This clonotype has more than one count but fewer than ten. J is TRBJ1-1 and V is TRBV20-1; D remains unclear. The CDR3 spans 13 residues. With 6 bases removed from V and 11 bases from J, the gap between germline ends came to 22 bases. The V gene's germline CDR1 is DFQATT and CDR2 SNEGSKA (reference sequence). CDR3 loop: CSANLQGAPKAFF. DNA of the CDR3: TGCAGTGCCAACCTTCAAGGAGCCCCAAAGGCTTTCTTT.

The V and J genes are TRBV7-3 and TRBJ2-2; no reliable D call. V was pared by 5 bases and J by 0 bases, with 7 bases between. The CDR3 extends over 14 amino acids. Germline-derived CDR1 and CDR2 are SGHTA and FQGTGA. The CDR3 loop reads CASSAGTNTGELFF. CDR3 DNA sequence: TGTGCCAGCAGCGCTGGTACGAACACCGGGGAGCTGTTTTTT.

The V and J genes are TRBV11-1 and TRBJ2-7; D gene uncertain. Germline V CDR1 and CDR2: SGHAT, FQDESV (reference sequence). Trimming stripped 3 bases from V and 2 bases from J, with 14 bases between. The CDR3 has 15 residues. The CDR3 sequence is CASSLQATSPYEQYF. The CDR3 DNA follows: TGTGCCAGCAGCTTGCAGGCGACCTCCCCCTACGAGCAGTACTTC.

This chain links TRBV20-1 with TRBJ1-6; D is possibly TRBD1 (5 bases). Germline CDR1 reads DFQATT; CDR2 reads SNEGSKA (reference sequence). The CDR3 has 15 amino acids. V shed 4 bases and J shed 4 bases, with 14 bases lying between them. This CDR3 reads CSAKPGADYNSPLHF. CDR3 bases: TGCAGTGCTAAACCCGGGGCAGATTATAATTCACCCCTCCACTTT.

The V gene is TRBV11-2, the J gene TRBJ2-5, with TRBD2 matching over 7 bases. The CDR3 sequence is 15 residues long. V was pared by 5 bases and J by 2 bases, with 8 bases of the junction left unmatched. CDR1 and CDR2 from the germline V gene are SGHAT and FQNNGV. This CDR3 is CASSPAGKSQETQYF. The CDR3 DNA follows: TGTGCCAGCAGCCCAGCGGGGAAATCACAAGAGACCCAGTACTTC. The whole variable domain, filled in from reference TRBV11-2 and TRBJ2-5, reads EAGVAQSPRYKIIEKRQSVAFWCNPISGHATLYWYQQILGQGPKLLIQFQNNGVVDDSQLPKDRFSAERLKGVDSTLKIQPAKLEDSAVYLCASSPAGKSQETQYFGPGTRLLVL.

Here the CDR3 reads CASSLIYRVGLAGIGQFF. The CDR3 DNA reads as TGTGCCAGCAGCCTGATTTACAGGGTAGGCCTAGCGGGGATTGGGCAGTTCTTC. The chain uses TRBV3-1 and TRBJ2-1; 9 nucleotides agree with TRBD2. With 4 bases clipped from V and 12 bases from J, the junction kept 22 bases outside the gene matches. Germline CDR1 reads LGHDT; CDR2 reads YNNKEL (reference sequence). CDR3 length: 18 residues.

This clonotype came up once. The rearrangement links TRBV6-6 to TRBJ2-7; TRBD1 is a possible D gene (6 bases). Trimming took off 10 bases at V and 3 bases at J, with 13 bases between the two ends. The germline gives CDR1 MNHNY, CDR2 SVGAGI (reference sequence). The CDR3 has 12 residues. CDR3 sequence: CAINQGNYEQYF. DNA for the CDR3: TGTGCCATCAATCAGGGGAACTACGAGCAGTACTTC.